Detailed here is one TCR beta chain. Its antigen is as yet unknown. The CDR3 is made up of 14 amino acids. V lost 8 bases to trimming and J lost 4 bases; unmatched junction nucleotides: 9. Germline CDR1 reads ENHRY; CDR2 reads SYGVKD. This specimen belongs to a study of CD8+ T cells in alopecia areata. About the study: For the treated group, dosing was oral tofacitinib at 5 to 10 mg twice daily.

RNA, once extracted, was reverse transcribed into cDNA for use as the sequencing template. The protocol was immunoSEQ multiplex PCR, while the TCRdb copy is restricted to in-frame clones and leaves out a portion. The sample holds some 170,000 clones; 67% are singletons and the top ten take 11%. Regarding the study as a whole: Normal skin's resident alphabeta T cells are sequenced alongside lesional scalp T cells.

The receptor was derived from a human donor with alopecia areata. The chain has TRBV10-3 and TRBJ1-2, with 8 bases fitting TRBD1. The input for sequencing was CD8+ T cells sorted from blood, taken at week 0. The chain's CDR3 is CAIGGTDRGYGYTF. As DNA, the CDR3 is TGTGCCATCGGAGGCACTGACAGGGGCTATGGCTACACCTTC.